This T cell receptor (beta chain) was recovered during a study of cytomegalovirus exposure and HLA in healthy donors. 60 Vbeta and 13 Jbeta primers were used in PCR. Clones were read by immunoSEQ multiplex PCR, and TCRdb kept only the in-frame ones, dropping some. The sample consists of over 80,000 clones, approximately 75% of them appearing once. This CDR3 region has 13 residues. Deletions cut 4 bases from V and 2 bases from J, with 9 bases between. CDR1 and CDR2 (germline): MNHNY, SVGAGI (reference sequence). Sequencing was carried out using PBMCs. The origin of this receptor is a woman aged 65 to 85 in good health and CMV-seropositive. The chain is built from TRBV6-6 and TRBJ2-7; D possibly corresponds to TRBD1 (6 bases). CDR3 sequence (DNA): TGTGCCAGCAGTTGGACAGATCCCTACGAGCAGTACTTC. Residues: CASSWTDPYEQYF.